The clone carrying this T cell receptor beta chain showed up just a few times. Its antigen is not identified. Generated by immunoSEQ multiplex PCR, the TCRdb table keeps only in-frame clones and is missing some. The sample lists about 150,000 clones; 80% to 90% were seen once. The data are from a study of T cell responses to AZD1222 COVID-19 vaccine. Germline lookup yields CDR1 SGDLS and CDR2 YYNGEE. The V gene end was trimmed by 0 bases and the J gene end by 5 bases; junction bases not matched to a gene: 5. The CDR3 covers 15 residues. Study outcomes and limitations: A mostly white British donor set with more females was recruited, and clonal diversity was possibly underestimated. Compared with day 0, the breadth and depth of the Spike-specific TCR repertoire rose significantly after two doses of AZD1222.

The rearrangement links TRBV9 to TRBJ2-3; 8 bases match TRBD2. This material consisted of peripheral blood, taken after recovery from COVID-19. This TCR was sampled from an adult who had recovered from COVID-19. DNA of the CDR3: TGTGCCAGCAGCGTAGTTAGCGGGGCTGTAGATACGCAGTATTTT. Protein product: CASSVVSGAVDTQYF.